These T cell receptor beta chains were read from a single sample in a study of blood T cell repertoires in COVID-19. TCRdb's table, derived via immunoSEQ multiplex PCR, lists solely in-frame clones and lacks some. This sample yields about 300,000 clones, of which 87% are seen a single time; about 6% belongs to the top ten. The specimen was PBMCs or T cells enriched from blood (not recorded which). These receptors were obtained from a woman between 25 and 40 years old who had recovered from COVID-19. The CDR3 runs from the conserved cysteine through the conserved F or W. Each record gives: CDR3 DNA, CDR3 protein, J gene, D gene, V gene, clone size. A D gene is named only where the DNA matches it firmly. The size field is filled for only some rows; it gives once, few, many or a size class.

TGTGCCAGCCAATCAGGGGCTTCTGATTCACCCCTCCACTTT,CASQSGASDSPLHF,TRBJ1-6,.,TRBV4-2,.
TGTGCCAGCAGCACCCGGGGGGCGAGGTATGGCTACACCTTC,CASSTRGARYGYTF,TRBJ1-2,.,TRBV7-8,.
TGTGCCAGCAGTTACGGACAGGGGAATGAAAAACTGTTTTTT,CASSYGQGNEKLFF,TRBJ1-4,TRBD1,TRBV6-5,.
TGTGCCAGCAGCTTAGATTGGGCCCTGACAGGGGCCAACTATGGCTACACCTTC,CASSLDWALTGANYGYTF,TRBJ1-2,TRBD1,TRBV11-2,.
TGTGCCAGCAGCTTAGGACTAGCTGCAGATACGCAGTATTTT,CASSLGLAADTQYF,TRBJ2-3,TRBD2,TRBV7-2,.
TGTGCCAGCAGGCCGAACCTGGCCAGCTATGGCTACACCTTC,CASRPNLASYGYTF,TRBJ1-2,.,TRBV2,.
TGTGCCTGGAACAGGGGCCTTGATTCACCCCTCCACTTT,CAWNRGLDSPLHF,TRBJ1-6,TRBD1,TRBV30,.
TGTGCCAGCAGCTGGGGACAGGGAGTCAACCAAGAGACCCAGTACTTC,CASSWGQGVNQETQYF,TRBJ2-5,TRBD1,TRBV5-6,few
TGCAGCGCAGCCGGGGGGGTGTTTGAGCAGTTCTTC,CSAAGGVFEQFF,TRBJ2-1,TRBD2,TRBV29-1,.
TGTGCCAGTAGTATAGCAGGACGGGATTTTAATTCACCCCTCCACTTT,CASSIAGRDFNSPLHF,TRBJ1-6,.,TRBV19,.
TGCGCCAGCAGCCAACGGGCTAGCGGATCCTACGAGCAGTACTTC,CASSQRASGSYEQYF,TRBJ2-7,TRBD2,TRBV4-3,.
TGTGCCAGCAGCAAAGGCCCCCGGACAGGGCGCACTAATGAAAAACTGTTTTTT,CASSKGPRTGRTNEKLFF,TRBJ1-4,.,TRBV21-1,.
TGTGCCACCAGCAGAACAGGGGATCAGCCCCAGCATTTT,CATSRTGDQPQHF,TRBJ1-5,TRBD1,TRBV15,.
TGTGCCAGCAGTGTGGGGGGGGTGTATGGCTACACCTTC,CASSVGGVYGYTF,TRBJ1-2,.,TRBV2,.
TGTGCCAGCAGCGTAGTTCCCGGGTTCGACAATGAGCAGTTCTTC,CASSVVPGFDNEQFF,TRBJ2-1,.,TRBV9,.
TGTGCCATCAGTGAAGGTTCGGGTGGATACAATGAGCAGTTCTTC,CAISEGSGGYNEQFF,TRBJ2-1,.,TRBV10-3,.
TGTGCCAGCAGCGTAGGACTAGCGGGCTCCTACGAGCAGTACTTC,CASSVGLAGSYEQYF,TRBJ2-7,TRBD2,TRBV9,.
TGTGCCAGCAGCCGCCTCCTAGCGGGGGGGCATGGTGAGCAGTTCTTC,CASSRLLAGGHGEQFF,TRBJ2-1,TRBD2,TRBV11-2,.
TGTGCCAGTAGTAAAGGGGGCTTAAACTATGGCTACACCTTC,CASSKGGLNYGYTF,TRBJ1-2,TRBD1,TRBV19,few
TGTGCCAGCACCGGCACCGGGACAGCCTTCTACGAGCAGTACTTC,CASTGTGTAFYEQYF,TRBJ2-7,TRBD1,TRBV11-2,.
TGTGCCAGCAGTTTACAGGAGTTTGGAAACACCATATATTTT,CASSLQEFGNTIYF,TRBJ1-3,.,TRBV6-2/TRBV6-3,.
TGCGCCAGCAGCCGCGGGACTAGCGGGGGGGCAACAGATACGCAGTATTTT,CASSRGTSGGATDTQYF,TRBJ2-3,TRBD2,TRBV4-1,.
TGTGCCAGCAGTTTAAGACCGGGAACAAATCAGCCCCAGCATTTT,CASSLRPGTNQPQHF,TRBJ1-5,.,TRBV27,.
TGTGCCAGCAGCTGGGGGGGAAACAACTACGAGCAGTACTTC,CASSWGGNNYEQYF,TRBJ2-7,TRBD2,TRBV5-4,.
TGCGCCACCCGTCGGGAAACCTACAATGAGCAGTTCTTC,CATRRETYNEQFF,TRBJ2-1,.,TRBV5-1,.
TGCAGCGTTCGGAACCCGGGGTGGGGTTCCCAAGAGACCCAGTACTTC,CSVRNPGWGSQETQYF,TRBJ2-5,.,TRBV29-1,.
TGTGCCAGCAGCCGCTCCGGGACTAGCGAGTACGAGCAGTACTTC,CASSRSGTSEYEQYF,TRBJ2-7,TRBD2,TRBV4-2,.
TGTGCCAGCAGCCAAACAGGGAGAAACACCATATATTTT,CASSQTGRNTIYF,TRBJ1-3,.,TRBV4-2,.
TGTGCCTGGACCCAGGGGCTGGGCACTGAAGCTTTCTTT,CAWTQGLGTEAFF,TRBJ1-1,.,TRBV30,.
TGTGCCTGGAGGCCCGGCTCCTATAATTCACCCCTCCACTTT,CAWRPGSYNSPLHF,TRBJ1-6,.,TRBV30,.
TGTGCCAGAAGCATACAGTCAACCAAGTACTTC,CARSIQSTKYF,TRBJ2-7,.,TRBV21-1,.
TGTGCCAGCAGCGCCCACGGGGACACTGAAGCTTTCTTT,CASSAHGDTEAFF,TRBJ1-1,.,TRBV7-9,.
TGTGCCAGCAGCAAACGAGGGTCGCAGGAATCCTACAATGAGCAGTTCTTC,CASSKRGSQESYNEQFF,TRBJ2-1,.,TRBV21-1,.
TGTGCCAGTAGTATTTCCACAGCTAACTATGGCTACACCTTC,CASSISTANYGYTF,TRBJ1-2,.,TRBV19,.
TGCGCCAGCAGCGCGACAGGGAAATACGAGCAGTACTTC,CASSATGKYEQYF,TRBJ2-7,TRBD1,TRBV5-1,.
TGTGCCAGCAGCCGAGAACGGGGGAACGACGGGGAGCTGTTTTTT,CASSRERGNDGELFF,TRBJ2-2,.,TRBV13,.
TGTGCCACCAGCAGAGATCTGGCAACAACTAATGAAAAACTGTTTTTT,CATSRDLATTNEKLFF,TRBJ1-4,.,TRBV15,.
TGTGCCAGCAGCTTAGCGCTCACAGGGACAAGGCCCCAGCATTTT,CASSLALTGTRPQHF,TRBJ1-5,.,TRBV7-8,.
TGTGCCAGCAGTCACCCGGCGGGCAGGGGGTCGGGCACTGAAGCTTTCTTT,CASSHPAGRGSGTEAFF,TRBJ1-1,TRBD1,TRBV27,.
TGTGCCAGCAGCGCCCAGGGGACACCCTCCTACGAGCAGTACTTC,CASSAQGTPSYEQYF,TRBJ2-7,.,TRBV5-8,.
TGCGCCAGCAGCCCTGGTGGGACTCCCTACGAGCAGTACTTC,CASSPGGTPYEQYF,TRBJ2-7,.,TRBV5-1,.
TGTGCCAGATATAGCAATCAGCCCCAGCATTTT,CARYSNQPQHF,TRBJ1-5,.,TRBV21-1,.
TGCGCCAGCAGCCAAGGCCCGCAGGGGAAGAGGACAGATACGCAGTATTTT,CASSQGPQGKRTDTQYF,TRBJ2-3,.,TRBV4-1,.
TGCAGCGTTGTCCATGGACTAGCCATGGATGAGCAGTTCTTC,CSVVHGLAMDEQFF,TRBJ2-1,TRBD2,TRBV29-1,once
TGCGCCAGCAGCCAAGATGGGCTATCATTTAGTTCACCCCTCCACTTT,CASSQDGLSFSSPLHF,TRBJ1-6,.,TRBV4-3,few